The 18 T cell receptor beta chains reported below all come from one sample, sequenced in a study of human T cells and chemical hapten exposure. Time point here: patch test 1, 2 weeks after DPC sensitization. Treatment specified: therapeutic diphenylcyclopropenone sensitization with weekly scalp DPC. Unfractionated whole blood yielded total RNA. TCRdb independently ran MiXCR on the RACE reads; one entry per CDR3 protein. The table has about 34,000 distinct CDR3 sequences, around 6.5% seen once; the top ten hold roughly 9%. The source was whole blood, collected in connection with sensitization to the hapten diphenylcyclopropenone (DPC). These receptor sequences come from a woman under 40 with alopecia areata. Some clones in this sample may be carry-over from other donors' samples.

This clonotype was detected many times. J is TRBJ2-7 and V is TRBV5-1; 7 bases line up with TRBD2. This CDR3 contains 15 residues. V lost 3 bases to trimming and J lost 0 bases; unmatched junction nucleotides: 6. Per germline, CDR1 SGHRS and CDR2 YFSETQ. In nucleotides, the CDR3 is TGCGCCAGCAGCTCAGGGACGGGGGGCTCCTACGAGCAGTACTTC. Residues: CASSSGTGGSYEQYF.

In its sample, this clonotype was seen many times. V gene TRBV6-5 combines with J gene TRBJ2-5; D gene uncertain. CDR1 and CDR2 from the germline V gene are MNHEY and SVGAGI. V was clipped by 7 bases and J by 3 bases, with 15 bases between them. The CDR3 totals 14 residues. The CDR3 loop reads CASKIHWNEETQYF. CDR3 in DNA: TGTGCCAGCAAGATACATTGGAATGAAGAGACCCAGTACTTC.

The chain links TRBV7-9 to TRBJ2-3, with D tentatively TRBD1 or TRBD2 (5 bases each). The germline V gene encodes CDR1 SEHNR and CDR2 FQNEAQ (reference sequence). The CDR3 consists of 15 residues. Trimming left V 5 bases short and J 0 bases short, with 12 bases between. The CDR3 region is CASSPRDRSTDTQYF. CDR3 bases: TGTGCCAGCAGCCCCCGGGACCGTAGCACAGATACGCAGTATTTT. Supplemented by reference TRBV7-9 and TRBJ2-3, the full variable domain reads DTGVSQNPRHKITKRGQNVTFRCDPISEHNRLYWYRQTLGQGPEFLTYFQNEAQLEKSRLLSDRFSAERPKGSFSTLEIQRTEQGDSAMYLCASSPRDRSTDTQYFGPGTRLTVL.

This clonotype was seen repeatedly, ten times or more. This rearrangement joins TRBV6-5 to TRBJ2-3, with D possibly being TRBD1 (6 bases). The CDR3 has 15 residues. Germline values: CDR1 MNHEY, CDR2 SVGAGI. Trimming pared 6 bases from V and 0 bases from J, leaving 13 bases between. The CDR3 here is CASRLGQISTDTQYF. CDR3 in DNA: TGTGCCAGCAGATTGGGACAAATTAGCACAGATACGCAGTATTTT.

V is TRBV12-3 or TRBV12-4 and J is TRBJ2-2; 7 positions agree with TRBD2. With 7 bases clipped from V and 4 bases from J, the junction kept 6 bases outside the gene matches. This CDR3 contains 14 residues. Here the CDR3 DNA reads TGTGCCAGCATAGAAGCGGGGACCACCGGGGAGCTGTTTTTT. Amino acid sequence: CASIEAGTTGELFF.

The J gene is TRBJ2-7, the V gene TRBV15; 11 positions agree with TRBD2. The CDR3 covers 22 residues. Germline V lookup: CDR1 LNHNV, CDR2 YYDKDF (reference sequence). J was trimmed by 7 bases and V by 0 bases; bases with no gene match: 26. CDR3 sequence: CATSRDNLVRLAGRSRSGEQYF. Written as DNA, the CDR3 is TGTGCCACCAGCAGAGACAATCTCGTTAGACTAGCGGGGCGCAGTCGGAGCGGGGAGCAGTACTTC. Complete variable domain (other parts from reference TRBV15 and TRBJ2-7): DAMVIQNPRYQVTQFGKPVTLSCSQTLNHNVMYWYQQKSSQAPKLLFHYYDKDFNNEADTPDNFQSRRPNTSFCFLDIRSPGLGDTAMYLCATSRDNLVRLAGRSRSGEQYFGPGTRLTVT.

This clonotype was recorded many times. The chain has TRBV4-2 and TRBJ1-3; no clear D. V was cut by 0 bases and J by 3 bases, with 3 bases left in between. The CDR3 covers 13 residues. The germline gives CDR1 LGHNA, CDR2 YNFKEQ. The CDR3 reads CASSQELGNTIYF. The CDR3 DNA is TGTGCCAGCAGCCAAGAACTTGGAAACACCATATATTTT.

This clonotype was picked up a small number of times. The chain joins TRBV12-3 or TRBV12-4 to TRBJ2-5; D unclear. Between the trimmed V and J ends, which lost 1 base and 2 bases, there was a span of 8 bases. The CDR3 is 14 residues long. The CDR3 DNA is TGTGCCAGCAGTTTAGAGGCTGGACAAGAGACCCAGTACTTC. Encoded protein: CASSLEAGQETQYF.

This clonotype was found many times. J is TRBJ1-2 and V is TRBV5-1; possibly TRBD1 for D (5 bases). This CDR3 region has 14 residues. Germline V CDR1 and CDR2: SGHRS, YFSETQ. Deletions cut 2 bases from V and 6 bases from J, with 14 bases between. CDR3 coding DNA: TGCGCCAGCAGCTTTGAAGGGGTTTCGGATGGCTACACCTTC. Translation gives CASSFEGVSDGYTF.

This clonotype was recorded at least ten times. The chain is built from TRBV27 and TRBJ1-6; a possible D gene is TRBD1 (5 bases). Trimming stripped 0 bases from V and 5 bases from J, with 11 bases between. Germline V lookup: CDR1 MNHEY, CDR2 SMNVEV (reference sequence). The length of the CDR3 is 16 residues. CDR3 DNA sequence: TGTGCCAGCAGTTTATCAAGTTGGGGGAATAATTCACCCCTCCACTTT. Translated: CASSLSSWGNNSPLHF.

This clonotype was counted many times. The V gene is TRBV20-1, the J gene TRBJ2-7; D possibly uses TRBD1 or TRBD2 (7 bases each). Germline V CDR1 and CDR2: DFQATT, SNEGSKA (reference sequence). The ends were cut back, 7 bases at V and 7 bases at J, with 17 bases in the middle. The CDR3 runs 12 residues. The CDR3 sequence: CSGVRGGWEQYF. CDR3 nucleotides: TGCAGTGGCGTCAGGGGGGGATGGGAGCAGTACTTC.

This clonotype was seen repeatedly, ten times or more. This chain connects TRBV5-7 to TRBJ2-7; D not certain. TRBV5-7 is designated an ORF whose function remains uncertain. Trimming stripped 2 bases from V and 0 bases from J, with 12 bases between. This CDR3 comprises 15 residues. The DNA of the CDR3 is TGTGCCAGCAGCTTAAATTCGGTGAACTCCTACGAGCAGTACTTC. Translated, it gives CASSLNSVNSYEQYF.

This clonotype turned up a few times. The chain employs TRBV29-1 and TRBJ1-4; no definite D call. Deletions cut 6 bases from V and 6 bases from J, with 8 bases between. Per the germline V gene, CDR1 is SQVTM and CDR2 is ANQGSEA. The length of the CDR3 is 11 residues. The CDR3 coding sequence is TGCAGCGTGGGGAGCGATGAAAAACTGTTTTTT. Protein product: CSVGSDEKLFF.

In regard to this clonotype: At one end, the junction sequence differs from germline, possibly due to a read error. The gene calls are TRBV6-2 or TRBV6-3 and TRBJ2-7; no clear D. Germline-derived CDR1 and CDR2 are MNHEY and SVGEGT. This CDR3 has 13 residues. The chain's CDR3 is CASGWTYSYEQNF. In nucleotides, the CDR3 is TGTGCCAGCGGATGGACCTACTCCTACGAGCAGAACTTC.

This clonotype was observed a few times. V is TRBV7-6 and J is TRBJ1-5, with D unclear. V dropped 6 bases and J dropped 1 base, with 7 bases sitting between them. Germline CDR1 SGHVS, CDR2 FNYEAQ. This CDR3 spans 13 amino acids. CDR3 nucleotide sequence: TGTGCCAGCAGACAGAGCAGCAATCAGCCCCAGCATTTT. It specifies CASRQSSNQPQHF. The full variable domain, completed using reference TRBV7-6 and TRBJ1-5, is GAGVSQSPRYKVTKRGQDVALRCDPISGHVSLYWYRQALGQGPEFLTYFNYEAQQDKSGLPNDRFSAERPEGSISTLTIQRTEQRDSAMYRCASRQSSNQPQHFGDGTRLSIL.

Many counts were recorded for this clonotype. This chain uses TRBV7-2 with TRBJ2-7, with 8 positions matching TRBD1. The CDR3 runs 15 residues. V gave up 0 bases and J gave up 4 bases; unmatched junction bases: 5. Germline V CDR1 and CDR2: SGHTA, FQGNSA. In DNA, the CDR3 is TGTGCCAGCAGCTTAGCGCCTCAGGGGGCATACGAGCAGTACTTC. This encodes CASSLAPQGAYEQYF. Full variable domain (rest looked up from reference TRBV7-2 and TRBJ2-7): GAGVSQSPSNKVTEKGKDVELRCDPISGHTALYWYRQSLGQGLEFLIYFQGNSAPDKSGLPSDRFSAERTGGSVSTLTIQRTQQEDSAVYLCASSLAPQGAYEQYFGPGTRLTVT.

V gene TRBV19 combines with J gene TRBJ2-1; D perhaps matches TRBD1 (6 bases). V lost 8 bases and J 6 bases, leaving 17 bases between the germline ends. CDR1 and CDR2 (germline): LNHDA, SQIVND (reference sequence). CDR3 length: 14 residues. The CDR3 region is CASGIRGLGNEQFF. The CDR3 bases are TGTGCCAGTGGGATCAGGGGCTTAGGCAATGAGCAGTTCTTC. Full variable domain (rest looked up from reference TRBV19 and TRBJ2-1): DGGITQSPKYLFRKEGQNVTLSCEQNLNHDAMYWYRQDPGQGLRLIYYSQIVNDFQKGDIAEGYSVSREKKESFPLTVTSAQKNPTAFYLCASGIRGLGNEQFFGPGTRLTVL.

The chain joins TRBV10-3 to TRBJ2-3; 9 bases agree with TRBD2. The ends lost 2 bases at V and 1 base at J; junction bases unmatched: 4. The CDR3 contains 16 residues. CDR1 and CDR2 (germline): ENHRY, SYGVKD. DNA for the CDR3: TGTGCCATCAGTGAGGGGCTAGCGGGGCGCACAGATACGCAGTATTTT. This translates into CAISEGLAGRTDTQYF.